These T cell receptor beta chains were read from a single sample in a study of CD8 T cells in ankylosing spondylitis. TCRdb called the 5' RACE reads again in MiXCR, with one record for every CDR3 protein. This sample yields a few hundred thousand distinct CDR3 sequences, of which more than 9.5% are seen a single time; under 7.5% belongs to the top ten. The sample was blood, either unsorted or a sorted T cell fraction (not recorded which). These receptors all stem from a male donor with ankylosing spondylitis. Each CDR3 is given with its conserved first and last residue. D genes are given only for firm matches. The size entry is marked missing in some rows and otherwise reads once, few, many or a size class.

v_gene: TRBV20-1
abundance: few
d_gene: TRBD2
j_gene: TRBJ2-7
CDR3nt: TGCAGTGCTGCCGGGACTAGCGGGGCCTACGAGCAGTACTTC
CDR3aa: CSAAGTSGAYEQYF

v_gene: TRBV25-1
abundance: .
d_gene: TRBD1
j_gene: TRBJ1-1
CDR3nt: TGTGCCAGCAGTGCTGCCGGGACAGGGAAGAACACTGAAGCTTTCTTT
CDR3aa: CASSAAGTGKNTEAFF

v_gene: TRBV2
abundance: .
d_gene: TRBD1
j_gene: TRBJ1-1
CDR3nt: TGTGCCAGCAGCCCAGACAGGGCTGAGGGAGCTTTCTTT
CDR3aa: CASSPDRAEGAFF

v_gene: TRBV29-1
abundance: .
d_gene: TRBD2
j_gene: TRBJ2-7
CDR3nt: TGCAGCGTGGGTGGACTAGCGGGAGTGTACGAGCAGTACTTC
CDR3aa: CSVGGLAGVYEQYF

v_gene: TRBV14
abundance: .
d_gene: TRBD1
j_gene: TRBJ1-1
CDR3nt: TGTGCCAGCAGCCAAGATGAGGGGGCCGCTGAAGCTTTCTTT
CDR3aa: CASSQDEGAAEAFF

v_gene: TRBV7-9
abundance: .
d_gene: TRBD1
j_gene: TRBJ1-2
CDR3nt: TGTGCCAGCAGCTCCTCCGGGACAGGGGGGTATGGCTACACCTTC
CDR3aa: CASSSSGTGGYGYTF

v_gene: TRBV6-1
abundance: .
d_gene: .
j_gene: TRBJ1-1
CDR3nt: TGTGCCAGCAGCAGAACCCTCGGGACATCAGGCTGGCTGAACACTGAAGCTTTCTTT
CDR3aa: CASSRTLGTSGWLNTEAFF

v_gene: TRBV12-3/TRBV12-4
abundance: many
d_gene: .
j_gene: TRBJ1-4
CDR3nt: TGTGCCACCGGACAGACTGAAAATGAAAAACTGTTTTTT
CDR3aa: CATGQTENEKLFF

v_gene: TRBV6-2/TRBV6-3
abundance: .
d_gene: TRBD1
j_gene: TRBJ1-5
CDR3nt: TGTGCCAGCAGGGGTCGGACAGGCGGTAGCAATCAGCCCCAGCATTTT
CDR3aa: CASRGRTGGSNQPQHF

v_gene: TRBV12-3/TRBV12-4
abundance: many
d_gene: TRBD2
j_gene: TRBJ2-1
CDR3nt: TGTGCCAGCAGTTTAGAGAGCGGGAGGGCCCAAGGCGATGAGCAGTTCTTC
CDR3aa: CASSLESGRAQGDEQFF

v_gene: TRBV27
abundance: .
d_gene: .
j_gene: TRBJ2-3
CDR3nt: TGTGCCAGCAGTTTACAGCGTGGAGGGGACACAGATACGCAGTATTTT
CDR3aa: CASSLQRGGDTDTQYF

v_gene: TRBV7-8
abundance: .
d_gene: .
j_gene: TRBJ2-5
CDR3nt: TGTGCCAGCATCCTCAGGGGAGAATCTCGGGAGACCCAGTACTTC
CDR3aa: CASILRGESRETQYF

v_gene: TRBV10-2
abundance: .
d_gene: .
j_gene: TRBJ1-2
CDR3nt: TGCGCCAGCAGTGAGTCGTTGGGTCAGGGCTATGGCTACACCTTC
CDR3aa: CASSESLGQGYGYTF

v_gene: TRBV5-1
abundance: once
d_gene: .
j_gene: TRBJ2-1
CDR3nt: TGCGCCAGCAGCTTAGGCGGCTACATCCTGGATGAGCAGTTCTTC
CDR3aa: CASSLGGYILDEQFF

v_gene: TRBV6-4
abundance: many
d_gene: .
j_gene: TRBJ2-1
CDR3nt: TGTGCCAGCAGTGAGTCCTTCACCAATGAGCAGTTCTTC
CDR3aa: CASSESFTNEQFF

v_gene: TRBV20-1
abundance: .
d_gene: .
j_gene: TRBJ2-5
CDR3nt: TGCAGTGCTAGCCGACTAGTTGGGGAGACCCAGTACTTC
CDR3aa: CSASRLVGETQYF

v_gene: TRBV6-1
abundance: .
d_gene: .
j_gene: TRBJ2-1
CDR3nt: TGTGCCAGCAGGGGGACGGTCCCTTTTAATGAGCAGTTCTTC
CDR3aa: CASRGTVPFNEQFF

v_gene: TRBV5-1
abundance: .
d_gene: TRBD2
j_gene: TRBJ2-2
CDR3nt: TGCGCCAGCAGCTTTGCGGGGAGGGCCGTCTCCGGGGAGCTGTTTTTT
CDR3aa: CASSFAGRAVSGELFF

v_gene: TRBV3-1
abundance: .
d_gene: .
j_gene: TRBJ2-2
CDR3nt: TGTGCCAGCAGCCAAATAGATCCCACCGGGGAGCTGTTTTTT
CDR3aa: CASSQIDPTGELFF

v_gene: TRBV5-1
abundance: .
d_gene: .
j_gene: TRBJ1-5
CDR3nt: TGCGCCAGCAGCTTGTCAGGGATAGGAGATCAGCCCCAGCATTTT
CDR3aa: CASSLSGIGDQPQHF

v_gene: TRBV28
abundance: once
d_gene: .
j_gene: TRBJ1-5
CDR3nt: TGTGCCAGCAGTTTAATAGGCGGTGTCAATCAGCCCCAGCATTTT
CDR3aa: CASSLIGGVNQPQHF

v_gene: TRBV11-1
abundance: .
d_gene: TRBD2
j_gene: TRBJ2-1
CDR3nt: TGTGCCAGCAGCTTAGGGAGGTTAACTAGCGGGGGTGAGCAGTTCTTC
CDR3aa: CASSLGRLTSGGEQFF

v_gene: TRBV6-1
abundance: .
d_gene: .
j_gene: TRBJ2-7
CDR3nt: TGTGCCAGCAGTGCGCCGGGACGGTACTACGAGCAGTACTTC
CDR3aa: CASSAPGRYYEQYF

v_gene: TRBV5-1
abundance: few
d_gene: .
j_gene: TRBJ2-1
CDR3nt: TGCGCCAGCAGCACTTCTACAGGAAACAATGAGCAGTTCTTC
CDR3aa: CASSTSTGNNEQFF

v_gene: TRBV5-1
abundance: .
d_gene: TRBD1
j_gene: TRBJ1-1
CDR3nt: TGCGCCAGCAGCGAGGGACAGCCAAACACTGAAGCTTTCTTT
CDR3aa: CASSEGQPNTEAFF

v_gene: TRBV5-4
abundance: .
d_gene: TRBD1
j_gene: TRBJ2-6
CDR3nt: TGTGCCAGCAGCTCAGGACAGGGAAGGGCTGGGGCCAACGTCCTGACTTTC
CDR3aa: CASSSGQGRAGANVLTF

v_gene: TRBV6-2/TRBV6-3
abundance: few
d_gene: .
j_gene: TRBJ1-2
CDR3nt: TGTGCCAGCAGTTCCCTAACAGACTATGGCTACACCTTC
CDR3aa: CASSSLTDYGYTF

v_gene: TRBV15
abundance: .
d_gene: TRBD2
j_gene: TRBJ2-5
CDR3nt: TGTGCCACCAGCCTGGGGACTATAGGAGAGACCCAGTACTTC
CDR3aa: CATSLGTIGETQYF

v_gene: TRBV28
abundance: many
d_gene: TRBD2
j_gene: TRBJ2-1
CDR3nt: TGTGCCAGCAGAGAGGCTAGCGGACGCCTACGTGGGGATGAGCAGTTCTTC
CDR3aa: CASREASGRLRGDEQFF

v_gene: TRBV11-3
abundance: few
d_gene: TRBD2
j_gene: TRBJ2-1
CDR3nt: TGTGCCAGCAGCTCTCAACCGGGACTAGCGCTACACAATGAGCAGTTCTTC
CDR3aa: CASSSQPGLALHNEQFF

v_gene: TRBV4-2
abundance: .
d_gene: .
j_gene: TRBJ1-1
CDR3nt: TGTGCCAGCAGCCCAGCGTCTGAGCCTGAAGCTTTCTTT
CDR3aa: CASSPASEPEAFF

v_gene: TRBV5-1
abundance: .
d_gene: TRBD1
j_gene: TRBJ2-7
CDR3nt: TGCGCCAGCAGCTTGGGGGGACAGGGGAACTACGAGCAGTACTTC
CDR3aa: CASSLGGQGNYEQYF

v_gene: TRBV10-1
abundance: .
d_gene: .
j_gene: TRBJ2-2
CDR3nt: TGCGCCAGCGCTGCTACCGGGGAGCTGTTTTTT
CDR3aa: CASAATGELFF

v_gene: TRBV30
abundance: once
d_gene: .
j_gene: TRBJ2-2
CDR3nt: TGTGCCTGGAACCTTGGCGGGGCTACCGGGGAGCTGTTTTTT
CDR3aa: CAWNLGGATGELFF

v_gene: TRBV28
abundance: .
d_gene: .
j_gene: TRBJ1-3
CDR3nt: TGTGCCAGCACGGCTTCGGGCTCTGGAAACACCATATATTTT
CDR3aa: CASTASGSGNTIYF

v_gene: TRBV3-1
abundance: few
d_gene: .
j_gene: TRBJ1-1
CDR3nt: TGTGCCAGCAGCCAAGACCACCCCGACACTGAAGCTTTCTTT
CDR3aa: CASSQDHPDTEAFF

v_gene: TRBV21-1
abundance: .
d_gene: .
j_gene: TRBJ1-2
CDR3nt: TGTGCCAGCAGCAAGTTGGAATATGGCTACACCTTC
CDR3aa: CASSKLEYGYTF

v_gene: TRBV24-1
abundance: few
d_gene: .
j_gene: TRBJ2-1
CDR3nt: TGTGCCACCAGTGATCCGACCGCGAGCTCCTACAATGAGCAGTTCTTC
CDR3aa: CATSDPTASSYNEQFF

v_gene: TRBV14
abundance: few
d_gene: .
j_gene: TRBJ1-2
CDR3nt: TGTGCCAGCAGCCAAGACAGGAGCTATGGCTACACCTTC
CDR3aa: CASSQDRSYGYTF

v_gene: TRBV7-2
abundance: few
d_gene: .
j_gene: TRBJ2-4
CDR3nt: TGTGCCAGCAGCTTACTAGCCAAAAACATTCAGTACTTC
CDR3aa: CASSLLAKNIQYF

v_gene: TRBV20-1
abundance: .
d_gene: TRBD2
j_gene: TRBJ2-2
CDR3nt: TGCAGTGCTTCTGGACTAGCGGGAGGCACCGGGGAGCTGTTTTTT
CDR3aa: CSASGLAGGTGELFF

v_gene: TRBV29-1
abundance: .
d_gene: .
j_gene: TRBJ2-5
CDR3nt: TGCAGCGTCGGCCGGGCCCCGGAGACCCAGTACTTC
CDR3aa: CSVGRAPETQYF

v_gene: TRBV5-1
abundance: few
d_gene: .
j_gene: TRBJ2-1
CDR3nt: TGCGCCAGCAGGATAGCGTGGAGCTCCTACAATGAGCAGTTCTTC
CDR3aa: CASRIAWSSYNEQFF

v_gene: TRBV18
abundance: few
d_gene: .
j_gene: TRBJ2-3
CDR3nt: TGTGCCAGCTCACCACGCGTTATCGCAGATACGCAGTATTTT
CDR3aa: CASSPRVIADTQYF

v_gene: TRBV5-1
abundance: few
d_gene: .
j_gene: TRBJ2-5
CDR3nt: TGCGCCAGCAGCCAGTGGGGAGGGGGCACCACCCAAGAGACCCAGTACTTC
CDR3aa: CASSQWGGGTTQETQYF

v_gene: TRBV10-2
abundance: few
d_gene: TRBD1
j_gene: TRBJ2-3
CDR3nt: TGCGCCAGCAGTGATGAACAGGGGTGGGGCACAGATACGCAGTATTTT
CDR3aa: CASSDEQGWGTDTQYF

v_gene: TRBV12-3/TRBV12-4
abundance: many
d_gene: .
j_gene: TRBJ2-1
CDR3nt: TGTGCCAGCAGTTCCAGGATAAACAATGAGCAGTTCTTC
CDR3aa: CASSSRINNEQFF